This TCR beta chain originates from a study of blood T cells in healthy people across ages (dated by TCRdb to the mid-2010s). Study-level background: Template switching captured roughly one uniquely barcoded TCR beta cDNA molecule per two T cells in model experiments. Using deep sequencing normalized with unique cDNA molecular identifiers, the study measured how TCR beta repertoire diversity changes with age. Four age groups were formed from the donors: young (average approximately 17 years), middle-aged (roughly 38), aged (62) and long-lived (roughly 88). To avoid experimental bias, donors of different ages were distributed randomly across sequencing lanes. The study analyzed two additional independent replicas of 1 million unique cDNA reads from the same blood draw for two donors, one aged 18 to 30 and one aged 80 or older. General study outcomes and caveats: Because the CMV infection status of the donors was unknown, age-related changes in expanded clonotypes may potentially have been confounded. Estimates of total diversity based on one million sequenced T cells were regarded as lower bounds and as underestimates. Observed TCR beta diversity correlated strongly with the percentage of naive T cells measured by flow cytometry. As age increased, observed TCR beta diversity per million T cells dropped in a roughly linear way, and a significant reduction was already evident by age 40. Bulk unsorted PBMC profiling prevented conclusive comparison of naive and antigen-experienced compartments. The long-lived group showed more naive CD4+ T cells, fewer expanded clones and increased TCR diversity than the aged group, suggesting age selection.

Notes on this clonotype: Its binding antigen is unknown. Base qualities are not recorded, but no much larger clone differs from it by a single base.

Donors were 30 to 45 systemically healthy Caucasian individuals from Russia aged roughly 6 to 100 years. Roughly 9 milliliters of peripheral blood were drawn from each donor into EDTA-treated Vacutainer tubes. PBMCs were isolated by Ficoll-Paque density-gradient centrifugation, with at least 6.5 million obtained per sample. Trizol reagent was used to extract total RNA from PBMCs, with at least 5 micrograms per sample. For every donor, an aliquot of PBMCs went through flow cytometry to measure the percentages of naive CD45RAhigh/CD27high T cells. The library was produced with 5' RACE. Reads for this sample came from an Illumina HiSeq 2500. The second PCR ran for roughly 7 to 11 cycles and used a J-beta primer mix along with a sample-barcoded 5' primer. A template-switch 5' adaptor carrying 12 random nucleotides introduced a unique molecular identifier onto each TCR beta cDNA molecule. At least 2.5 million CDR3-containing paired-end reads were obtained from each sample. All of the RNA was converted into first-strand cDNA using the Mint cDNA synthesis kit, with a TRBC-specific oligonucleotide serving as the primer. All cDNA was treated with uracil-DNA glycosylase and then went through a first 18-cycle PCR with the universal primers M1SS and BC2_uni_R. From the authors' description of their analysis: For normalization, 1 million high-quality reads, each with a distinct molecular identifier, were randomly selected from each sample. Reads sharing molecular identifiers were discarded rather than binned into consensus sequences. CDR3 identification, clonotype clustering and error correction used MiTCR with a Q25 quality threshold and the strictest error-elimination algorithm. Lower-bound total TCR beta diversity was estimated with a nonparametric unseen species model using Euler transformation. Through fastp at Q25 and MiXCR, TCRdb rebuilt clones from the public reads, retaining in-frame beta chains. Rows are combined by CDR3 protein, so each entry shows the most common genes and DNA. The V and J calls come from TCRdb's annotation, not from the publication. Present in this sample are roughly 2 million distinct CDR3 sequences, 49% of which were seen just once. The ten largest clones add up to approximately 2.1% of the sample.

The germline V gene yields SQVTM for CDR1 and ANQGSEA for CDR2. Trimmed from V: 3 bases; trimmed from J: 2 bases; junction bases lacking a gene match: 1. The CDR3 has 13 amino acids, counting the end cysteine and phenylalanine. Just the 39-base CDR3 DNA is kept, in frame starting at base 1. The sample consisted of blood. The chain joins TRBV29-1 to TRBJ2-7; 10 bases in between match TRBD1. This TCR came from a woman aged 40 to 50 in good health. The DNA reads TGCAGCGTTGATGGGACAGGGGCCTACGAGCAGTACTTC. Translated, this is CSVDGTGAYEQYF.